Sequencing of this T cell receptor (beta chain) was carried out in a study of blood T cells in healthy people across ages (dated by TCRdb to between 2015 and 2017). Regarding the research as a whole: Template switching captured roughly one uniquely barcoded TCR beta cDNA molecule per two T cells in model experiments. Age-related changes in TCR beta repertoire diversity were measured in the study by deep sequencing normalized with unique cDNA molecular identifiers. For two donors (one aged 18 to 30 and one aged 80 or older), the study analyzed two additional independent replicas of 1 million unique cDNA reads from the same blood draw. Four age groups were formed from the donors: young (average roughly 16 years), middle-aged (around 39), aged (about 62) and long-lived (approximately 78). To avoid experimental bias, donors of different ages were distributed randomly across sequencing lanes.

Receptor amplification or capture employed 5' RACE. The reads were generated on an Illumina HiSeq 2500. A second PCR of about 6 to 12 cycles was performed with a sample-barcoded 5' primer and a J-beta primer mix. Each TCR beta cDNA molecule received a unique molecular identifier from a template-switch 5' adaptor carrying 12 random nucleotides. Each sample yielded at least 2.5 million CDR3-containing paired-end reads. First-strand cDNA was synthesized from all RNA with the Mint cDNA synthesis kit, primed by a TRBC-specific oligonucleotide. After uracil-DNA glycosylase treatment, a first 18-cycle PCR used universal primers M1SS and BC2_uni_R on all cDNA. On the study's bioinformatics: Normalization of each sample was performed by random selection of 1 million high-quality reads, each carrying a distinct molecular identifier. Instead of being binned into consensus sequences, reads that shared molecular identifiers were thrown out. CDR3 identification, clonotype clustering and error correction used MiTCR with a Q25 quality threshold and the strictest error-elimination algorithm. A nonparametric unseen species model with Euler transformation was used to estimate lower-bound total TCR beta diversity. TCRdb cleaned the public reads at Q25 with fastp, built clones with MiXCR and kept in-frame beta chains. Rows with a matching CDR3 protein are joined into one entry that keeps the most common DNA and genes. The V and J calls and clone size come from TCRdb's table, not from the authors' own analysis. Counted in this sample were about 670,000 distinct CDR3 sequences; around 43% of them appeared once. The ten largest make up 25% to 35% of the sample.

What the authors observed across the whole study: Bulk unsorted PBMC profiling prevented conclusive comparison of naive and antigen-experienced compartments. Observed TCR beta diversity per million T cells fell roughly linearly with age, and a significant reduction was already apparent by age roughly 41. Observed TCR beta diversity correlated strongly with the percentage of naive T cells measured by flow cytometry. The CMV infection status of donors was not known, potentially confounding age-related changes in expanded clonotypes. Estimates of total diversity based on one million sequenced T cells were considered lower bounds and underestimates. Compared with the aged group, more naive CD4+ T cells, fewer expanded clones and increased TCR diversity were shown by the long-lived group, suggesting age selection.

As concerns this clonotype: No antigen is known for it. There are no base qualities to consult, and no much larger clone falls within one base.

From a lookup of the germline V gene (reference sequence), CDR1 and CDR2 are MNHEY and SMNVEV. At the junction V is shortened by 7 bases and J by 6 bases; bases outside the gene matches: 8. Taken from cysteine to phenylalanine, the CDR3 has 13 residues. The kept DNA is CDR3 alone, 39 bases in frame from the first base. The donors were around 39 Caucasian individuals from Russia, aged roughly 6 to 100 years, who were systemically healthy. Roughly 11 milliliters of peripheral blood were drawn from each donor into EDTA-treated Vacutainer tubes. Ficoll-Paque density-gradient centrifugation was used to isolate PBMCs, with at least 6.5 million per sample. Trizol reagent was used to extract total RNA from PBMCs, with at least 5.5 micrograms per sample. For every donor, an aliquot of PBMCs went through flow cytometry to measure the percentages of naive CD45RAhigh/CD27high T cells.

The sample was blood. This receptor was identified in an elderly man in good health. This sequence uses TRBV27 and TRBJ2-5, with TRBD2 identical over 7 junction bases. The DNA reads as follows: TGTGCCAGCACCCCGGCGGGGGAAAAGACCCAGTACTTC. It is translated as CASTPAGEKTQYF.